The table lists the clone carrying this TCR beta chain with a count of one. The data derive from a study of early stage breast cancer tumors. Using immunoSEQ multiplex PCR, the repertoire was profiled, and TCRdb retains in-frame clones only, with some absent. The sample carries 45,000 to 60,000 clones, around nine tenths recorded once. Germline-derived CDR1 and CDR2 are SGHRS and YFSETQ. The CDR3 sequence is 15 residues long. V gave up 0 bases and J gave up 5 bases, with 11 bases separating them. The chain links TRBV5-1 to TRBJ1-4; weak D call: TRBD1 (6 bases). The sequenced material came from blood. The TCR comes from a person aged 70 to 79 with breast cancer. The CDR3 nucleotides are TGCGCCAGCAGCTTGGACAGGGCCCCCAATGAAAAACTGTTTTTT. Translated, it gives CASSLDRAPNEKLFF.